These 4 T cell receptor beta chains were sequenced from one sample in a study of blood T cell repertoires in COVID-19. Produced via immunoSEQ multiplex PCR; TCRdb's table is partial and in-frame only. The data hold more than 70,000 clones, with about nine tenths observed a single time. Sequenced sample: peripheral blood. The receptors here all came from a young woman with acute or convalescent COVID-19.

The chain couples TRBV30 to TRBJ1-1; possibly TRBD1 for D (6 bases). V lost 4 bases to trimming and J lost 7 bases, with 16 bases between them. The germline V gene encodes CDR1 GTSNPN and CDR2 SVGIG (reference sequence). This CDR3 has 13 amino acids. For the CDR3, the DNA is TGTGCCTGGACCTACCCCCCAGGGGATGAAGCTTTCTTT. This codes for CAWTYPPGDEAFF.

The chain has TRBV2 and TRBJ2-3, with 7 bases matching TRBD2. This CDR3 has 14 amino acids. Germline values: CDR1 SNHLY, CDR2 FYNNEI. The trim removed 4 bases at V and 1 base at J, leaving 2 bases unmatched. CDR3 bases: TGTGCCAGCAGTGGGCTAGCGGGCACAGATACGCAGTATTTT. Protein: CASSGLAGTDTQYF.

J is TRBJ1-2 and V is TRBV28, with D possibly being TRBD1 (6 bases). The CDR3 extends over 16 amino acids. Germline CDR1 and CDR2: MDHEN and SYDVKM. Trimming left V 2 bases short and J 5 bases short, with 18 bases between. Here the CDR3 reads CASSLLSQGNHYGYTF. Here the CDR3 DNA reads TGTGCCAGCAGTTTACTCTCGCAGGGGAACCATTATGGCTACACCTTC.

V gene TRBV5-5 combines with J gene TRBJ1-5; TRBD1 matches at 7 bases. Germline assignment: CDR1 SGHKS and CDR2 YYEKEE (reference sequence). This CDR3 has 15 amino acids. V shed 4 bases and J 0 bases; nucleotides not matched to a gene: 4. Here the CDR3 DNA reads TGTGCCAGCAGCCGCTCAGGGGGTAGCAATCAGCCCCAGCATTTT. This gives the protein CASSRSGGSNQPQHF.